This is a list of T cell receptor beta chains from one sample in a study of blood T cell repertoires in COVID-19. Using immunoSEQ multiplex PCR, the repertoire was profiled, and TCRdb retains in-frame clones only, with some absent. The sample has fewer than 200,000 clones; 90% to 95% are singletons. Sequencing input: peripheral blood. Receptors were obtained from a woman in her fifties or sixties with acute or convalescent COVID-19. CDR3s leave out the opening cysteine and the closing phenylalanine or tryptophan. Each record gives: CDR3 protein, D gene, clone size, V gene. The D gene is left open where the match is weak. Size is stated for part of the rows, as once, few or many counts, or as a class when the clone is expanded.

cdr3_aa: ASSRDRGYISNQPQH
d_call: TRBD1
clone_size: -
v_call: TRBV28

cdr3_aa: ASSIVSGSYGYT
d_call: -
clone_size: -
v_call: TRBV19

cdr3_aa: ASSGSQGDPRQPQH
d_call: TRBD1
clone_size: -
v_call: TRBV6-1

cdr3_aa: ATQTDRASHEQY
d_call: TRBD1
clone_size: -
v_call: TRBV19

cdr3_aa: ASTQGGTTEAF
d_call: -
clone_size: -
v_call: TRBV7-9

cdr3_aa: ASSITTGRLTQAGYT
d_call: -
clone_size: -
v_call: TRBV19

cdr3_aa: ASSQVTGTAYNEQF
d_call: TRBD1
clone_size: once
v_call: TRBV3-1/TRBV3-2

cdr3_aa: ASMTGQGFTDTQY
d_call: -
clone_size: -
v_call: TRBV28

cdr3_aa: ASSRSPGSGASSYEQY
d_call: TRBD2
clone_size: -
v_call: TRBV3-1/TRBV3-2

cdr3_aa: ASSSLTTGVGANVLT
d_call: TRBD1
clone_size: -
v_call: TRBV7-9

cdr3_aa: ASSQSTGKLLPNEKLF
d_call: -
clone_size: -
v_call: TRBV4-3

cdr3_aa: ASSEIRNTGELF
d_call: -
clone_size: -
v_call: TRBV2

cdr3_aa: ASRGSGRGSTGELF
d_call: TRBD2
clone_size: -
v_call: TRBV9

cdr3_aa: ASSSGQNTEAF
d_call: -
clone_size: -
v_call: TRBV11-2

cdr3_aa: ASRDRGAQKLF
d_call: TRBD1
clone_size: -
v_call: TRBV19

cdr3_aa: ASSRTGGNTEAF
d_call: TRBD1
clone_size: -
v_call: TRBV19

cdr3_aa: ASSSTSTGHNEQF
d_call: -
clone_size: -
v_call: TRBV27

cdr3_aa: AISPGLMNTGELF
d_call: -
clone_size: -
v_call: TRBV10-3

cdr3_aa: ASSIDRTSGRSGELF
d_call: TRBD2
clone_size: -
v_call: TRBV19

cdr3_aa: ASSLTGYEAF
d_call: -
clone_size: -
v_call: TRBV28

cdr3_aa: ASSLRTNYT
d_call: -
clone_size: -
v_call: TRBV12-3/TRBV12-4

cdr3_aa: ASSHTGDVNLNEKLF
d_call: TRBD1
clone_size: -
v_call: TRBV7-9

cdr3_aa: ASSFGTDYEQY
d_call: TRBD1
clone_size: -
v_call: TRBV11-2

cdr3_aa: ASSLRGYSYGYT
d_call: -
clone_size: -
v_call: TRBV7-9

cdr3_aa: ASSVDGRRTGELF
d_call: -
clone_size: -
v_call: TRBV9

cdr3_aa: ASSRVQGNSGANVLT
d_call: TRBD1
clone_size: -
v_call: TRBV18

cdr3_aa: ASSLAGPTDTQY
d_call: -
clone_size: -
v_call: TRBV7-3

cdr3_aa: ASSLSRSSSYNEQF
d_call: -
clone_size: -
v_call: TRBV7-2

cdr3_aa: SVGGGGNQPQH
d_call: -
clone_size: -
v_call: TRBV29-1

cdr3_aa: ASSETGYTEAF
d_call: -
clone_size: -
v_call: TRBV19

cdr3_aa: ASAWQRGAQETQY
d_call: TRBD2
clone_size: once
v_call: TRBV7-6

cdr3_aa: ASSFGTSEDEQF
d_call: TRBD2
clone_size: -
v_call: TRBV5-6

cdr3_aa: ASTLGQAGYNEQF
d_call: TRBD1
clone_size: -
v_call: TRBV5-6

cdr3_aa: ASSPGTGSNEQF
d_call: TRBD1
clone_size: -
v_call: TRBV7-3

cdr3_aa: ASSKVEGRPGYT
d_call: -
clone_size: -
v_call: TRBV21-1

cdr3_aa: ASSIPGTDAYNEQF
d_call: TRBD1
clone_size: once
v_call: TRBV28

cdr3_aa: ATSDSPVGTSPTDTQY
d_call: -
clone_size: -
v_call: TRBV24-1

cdr3_aa: AINGGVQGNSPLH
d_call: -
clone_size: -
v_call: TRBV30

cdr3_aa: ASSQTGRSSYEQY
d_call: -
clone_size: once
v_call: TRBV3-1/TRBV3-2

cdr3_aa: ASSKGGQRGQPQH
d_call: -
clone_size: -
v_call: TRBV21-1

cdr3_aa: SVPQGTEAF
d_call: -
clone_size: once
v_call: TRBV29-1

cdr3_aa: ASSPWAGEGDTQY
d_call: TRBD2
clone_size: few
v_call: TRBV6-4

cdr3_aa: SARDSYEQY
d_call: -
clone_size: -
v_call: TRBV20-1

cdr3_aa: ASSHAGHPTGELF
d_call: -
clone_size: -
v_call: TRBV3-1/TRBV3-2

cdr3_aa: AWVGTGVTYEQY
d_call: TRBD1
clone_size: once
v_call: TRBV30

cdr3_aa: ASSTTRIWTNTGELF
d_call: -
clone_size: few
v_call: TRBV13